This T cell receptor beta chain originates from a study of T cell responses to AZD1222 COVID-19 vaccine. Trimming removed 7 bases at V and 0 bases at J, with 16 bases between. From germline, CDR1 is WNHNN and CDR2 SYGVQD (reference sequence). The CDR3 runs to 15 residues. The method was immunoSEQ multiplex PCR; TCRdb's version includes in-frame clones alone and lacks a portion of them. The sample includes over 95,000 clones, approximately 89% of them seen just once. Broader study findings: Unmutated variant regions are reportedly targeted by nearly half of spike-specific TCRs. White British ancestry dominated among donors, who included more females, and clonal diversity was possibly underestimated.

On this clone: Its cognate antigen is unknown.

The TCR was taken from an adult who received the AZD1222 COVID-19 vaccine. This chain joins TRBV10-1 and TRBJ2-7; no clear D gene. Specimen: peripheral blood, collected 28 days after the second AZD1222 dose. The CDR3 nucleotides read TGCGCCAGCATTTTTACAGAATTAAGCTCCTACGAGCAGTACTTC. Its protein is CASIFTELSSYEQYF.